These 8 T cell receptor beta chains were all obtained from the same sample, sequenced in a study of blood T cell repertoires in COVID-19 (dated by TCRdb to the early 2020s). The library was produced with the immunoSEQ multiplex PCR assay. The source is immuneACCESS, and TCRdb retained only in-frame sequences with V and J called. Part of the clones is not carried over; for the studies checked, unresolved V genes explain less than half of this, and the remainder is unexplained. The sample contains about 65,000 clones, under 95% of them found a single time. Roughly 1.3% of the sample belongs to the ten largest clones. Source material: peripheral blood. The receptors were sampled from a man between 60 and 70 years old with acute or convalescent COVID-19.

The genes are TRBV2 and TRBJ1-5, with D tentatively TRBD1 (6 bases). Germline V gene data show CDR1 as SNHLY and CDR2 as FYNNEI. This CDR3 contains 13 residues. CDR3: CATTGGYNQPQHF. CDR3 bases: TGTGCGACCACGGGGGGCTACAATCAGCCCCAGCATTTT.

This sequence joins TRBV19 and TRBJ1-1; TRBD1 matches 9 bases. V lost 5 bases to trimming and J lost 4 bases; unmatched junction nucleotides: 5. In germline, CDR1 is LNHDA, CDR2 SQIVND (reference sequence). The CDR3 loop spans 14 amino acids. CDR3 sequence reads: CASSAGQGFTEAFF. Written as DNA, the CDR3 is TGTGCCAGTAGTGCTGGACAGGGGTTCACTGAAGCTTTCTTT.

This clone was detected only once. The chain couples TRBV6-1 to TRBJ1-2, with D tentatively TRBD1 (5 bases). Trimming pared 0 bases from V and 6 bases from J, leaving 14 bases between. The V gene's germline CDR1 is MNHNS and CDR2 SASEGT. The CDR3 loop spans 15 amino acids. The CDR3 region has the DNA TGTGCCAGCAGTGAAGCGCAACGCTCAGGGCATGGCTACACCTTC. Translated, it gives CASSEAQRSGHGYTF.

The chain combines TRBV24-1 with TRBJ2-7; 12 bases agree with TRBD1. The CDR3 loop spans 15 amino acids. The V and J ends lost 3 bases and 4 bases, in that order; junction bases with no gene match: 3. Germline V CDR1 and CDR2: KGHDR, SFDVKD. CDR3 in amino acids: CATSDGTGGKYEQYF. As DNA, the CDR3 is TGTGCCACCAGTGATGGGACAGGGGGCAAGTACGAGCAGTACTTC.

The chain recombines TRBV29-1 with TRBJ1-2; tentatively, D is TRBD1 (5 bases). Looked up from germline, CDR1 is SQVTM and CDR2 is ANQGSEA. The germline V and J ends were trimmed by 6 bases and 4 bases, with 9 bases remaining between them. This CDR3 contains 11 residues. The CDR3 protein is CSVAGIYGYTF. CDR3 bases: TGCAGCGTGGCAGGGATCTATGGCTACACCTTC.

The rearrangement joins TRBV4-1 to TRBJ2-2; TRBD1 matches 10 bases. Unmatched junction bases numbered 5, after V lost 4 bases and J lost 6 bases. This CDR3 comprises 15 residues. Germline loops: CDR1 MGHRA, CDR2 YSYEKL. CDR3 in DNA: TGCGCCAGCAGCCCAAGACAGGGGGCGGCCGGGGAGCTGTTTTTT. It encodes CASSPRQGAAGELFF.

This sequence joins TRBV5-1 and TRBJ1-2; D perhaps matches TRBD1 (6 bases). Trimming removed 2 bases at V and 1 base at J, with 18 bases between. Germline CDR1 SGHRS, CDR2 YFSETQ. The length of the CDR3 is 17 residues. CDR3 nucleotide sequence: TGCGCCAGCAGCTTAACAGTGACAGGCAGGGATAACTATGGCTACACCTTC. It codes for CASSLTVTGRDNYGYTF.

The chain has TRBV19 and TRBJ2-1; TRBD2 aligns across 7 bases. Germline V CDR1 and CDR2: LNHDA, SQIVND (reference sequence). Trimming cost V 9 bases and J 6 bases; bases outside gene matches: 11. The CDR3 loop spans 14 amino acids. CDR3 in DNA: TGTGCCAGCTTGCCGGGGGAGGGAGTCAATGAGCAGTTCTTC. Protein: CASLPGEGVNEQFF.